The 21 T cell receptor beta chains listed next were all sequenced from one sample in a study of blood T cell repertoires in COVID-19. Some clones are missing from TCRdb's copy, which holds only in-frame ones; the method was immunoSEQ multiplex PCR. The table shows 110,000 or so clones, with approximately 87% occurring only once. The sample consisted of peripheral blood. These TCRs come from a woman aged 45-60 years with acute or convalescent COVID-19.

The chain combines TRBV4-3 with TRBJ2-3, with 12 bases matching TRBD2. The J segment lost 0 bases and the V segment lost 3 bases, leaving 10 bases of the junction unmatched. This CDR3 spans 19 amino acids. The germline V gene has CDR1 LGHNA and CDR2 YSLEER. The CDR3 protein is CASSQDTSGGSSSTDTQYF. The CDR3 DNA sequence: TGCGCCAGCAGCCAGGATACTAGCGGGGGGTCTTCTAGCACAGATACGCAGTATTTT.

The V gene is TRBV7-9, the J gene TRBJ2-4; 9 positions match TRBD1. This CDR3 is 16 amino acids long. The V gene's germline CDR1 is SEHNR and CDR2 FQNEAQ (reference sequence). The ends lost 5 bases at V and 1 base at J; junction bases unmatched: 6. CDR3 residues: CASSHNRGRAKNIQYF. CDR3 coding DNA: TGTGCCAGCAGCCACAACAGGGGGCGGGCCAAAAACATTCAGTACTTC.

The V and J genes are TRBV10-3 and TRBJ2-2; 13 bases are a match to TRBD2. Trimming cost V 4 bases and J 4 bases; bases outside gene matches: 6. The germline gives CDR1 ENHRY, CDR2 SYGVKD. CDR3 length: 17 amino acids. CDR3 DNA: TGTGCCATCAGTGGGGGACTAGCGGGAAAGAGCACCGGGGAGCTGTTTTTT. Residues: CAISGGLAGKSTGELFF.

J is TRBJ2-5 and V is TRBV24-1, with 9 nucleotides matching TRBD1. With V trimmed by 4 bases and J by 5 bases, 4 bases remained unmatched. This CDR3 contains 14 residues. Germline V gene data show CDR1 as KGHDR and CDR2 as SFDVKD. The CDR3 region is CATSETDRGETQYF. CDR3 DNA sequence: TGTGCCACCAGTGAGACAGACAGGGGGGAGACCCAGTACTTC.

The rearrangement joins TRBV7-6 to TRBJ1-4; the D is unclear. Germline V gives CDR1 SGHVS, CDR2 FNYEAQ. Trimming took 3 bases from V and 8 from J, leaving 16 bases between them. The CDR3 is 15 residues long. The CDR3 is CASSLTGVQGEKLFF. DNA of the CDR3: TGTGCCAGCAGCTTGACCGGGGTTCAAGGCGAAAAACTGTTTTTT. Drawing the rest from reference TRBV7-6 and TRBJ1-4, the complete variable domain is GAGVSQSPRYKVTKRGQDVALRCDPISGHVSLYWYRQALGQGPEFLTYFNYEAQQDKSGLPNDRFSAERPEGSISTLTIQRTEQRDSAMYRCASSLTGVQGEKLFFGSGTQLSVL.

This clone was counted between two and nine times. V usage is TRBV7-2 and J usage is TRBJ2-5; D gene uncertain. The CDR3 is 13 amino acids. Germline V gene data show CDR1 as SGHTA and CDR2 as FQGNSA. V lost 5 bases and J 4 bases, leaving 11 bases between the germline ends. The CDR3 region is CASSASLAETQYF. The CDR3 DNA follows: TGTGCCAGCAGCGCGTCCTTAGCAGAGACCCAGTACTTC.

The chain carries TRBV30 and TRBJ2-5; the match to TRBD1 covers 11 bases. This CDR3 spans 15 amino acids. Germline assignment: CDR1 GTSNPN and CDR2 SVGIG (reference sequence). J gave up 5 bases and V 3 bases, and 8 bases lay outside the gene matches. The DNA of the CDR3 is TGTGCCTGGAGGGACAGGGGGCGGGCCTTCGAGACCCAGTACTTC. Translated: CAWRDRGRAFETQYF. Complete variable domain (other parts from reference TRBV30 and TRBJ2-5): SQTIHQWPATLVQPVGSPLSLECTVEGTSNPNLYWYRQAAGRGLQLLFYSVGIGQISSEVPQNLSASRPQDRQFILSSKKLLLSDSGFYLCAWRDRGRAFETQYFGPGTRLLVL.

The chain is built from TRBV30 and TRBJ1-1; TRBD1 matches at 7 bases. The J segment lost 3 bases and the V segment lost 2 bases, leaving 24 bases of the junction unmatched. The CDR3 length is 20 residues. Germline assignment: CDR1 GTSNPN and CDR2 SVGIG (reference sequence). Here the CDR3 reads CAWSIAGTRTGLFIDTEAFF. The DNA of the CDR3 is TGTGCCTGGAGTATCGCGGGGACGCGGACAGGTCTGTTTATTGACACTGAAGCTTTCTTT.

The CDR3 coding sequence is TGTGCTAGTGGTTTGCCCCTAAAAGGGGACACCTACGAGCAGTACTTC. Translation gives CASGLPLKGDTYEQYF. V gene TRBV12-5 combines with J gene TRBJ2-7, with D maybe TRBD1 (6 bases). The CDR3 is made up of 16 amino acids. V was cut by 2 bases and J by 2 bases, with 16 bases left in between. Germline V gene data show CDR1 as LGHNT and CDR2 as FRNRAP.

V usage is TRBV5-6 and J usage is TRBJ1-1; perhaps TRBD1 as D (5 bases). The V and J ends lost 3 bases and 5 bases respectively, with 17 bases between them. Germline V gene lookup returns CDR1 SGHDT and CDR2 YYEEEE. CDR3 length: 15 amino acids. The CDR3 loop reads CASSSPGGGRTEAFF. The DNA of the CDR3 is TGTGCCAGCAGCTCCCCTGGTGGGGGGAGGACTGAAGCTTTCTTT.

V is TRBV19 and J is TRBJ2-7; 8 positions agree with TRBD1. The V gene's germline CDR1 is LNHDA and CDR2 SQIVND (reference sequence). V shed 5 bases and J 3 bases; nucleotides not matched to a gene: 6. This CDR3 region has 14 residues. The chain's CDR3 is CASSSGTGGYEQYF. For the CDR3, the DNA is TGTGCCAGTAGTTCCGGGACAGGAGGCTACGAGCAGTACTTC.

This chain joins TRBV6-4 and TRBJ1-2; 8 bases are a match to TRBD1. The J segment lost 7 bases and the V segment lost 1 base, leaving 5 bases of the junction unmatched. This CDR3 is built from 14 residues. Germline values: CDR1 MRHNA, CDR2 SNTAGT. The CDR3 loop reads CASSDLAGGSGYTF. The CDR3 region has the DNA TGTGCCAGCAGTGACTTGGCAGGGGGCTCTGGCTACACCTTC.

Here the CDR3 DNA reads TGTGCCAGCAGTCCGCCAGGGAACGGGAACTATGGCTACACCTTC. Translation: CASSPPGNGNYGYTF. This chain links TRBV6-5 with TRBJ1-2, with a tentative D call TRBD1 (5 bases). Germline CDR1 and CDR2: MNHEY and SVGAGI. V lost 5 bases, J lost 2 bases, and 15 bases lay in between. CDR3 length equals 15 residues.

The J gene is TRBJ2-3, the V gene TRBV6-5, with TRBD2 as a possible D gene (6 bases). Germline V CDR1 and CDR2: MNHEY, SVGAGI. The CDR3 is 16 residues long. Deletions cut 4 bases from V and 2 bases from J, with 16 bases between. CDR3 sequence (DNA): TGTGCCAGCAGTTCCGCGCGAGGGACTCCCACAGATACGCAGTATTTT. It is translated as CASSSARGTPTDTQYF.

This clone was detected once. The CDR3 reads CASSGTLYNEQFF. CDR3 in DNA: TGTGCCAGCAGCGGGACTCTATACAATGAGCAGTTCTTC. The J gene is TRBJ2-1, the V gene TRBV7-2, with D possibly TRBD2 on 6 matching bases. V was trimmed by 5 bases and J by 4 bases, leaving 9 bases between them. Germline CDR1 SGHTA, CDR2 FQGNSA. This CDR3 is 13 amino acids long.

This CDR3 is CASSLDLGAVYGYTF. CDR3 sequence (DNA): TGTGCCAGCAGCTTAGATCTGGGGGCGGTCTATGGCTACACCTTC. This chain connects TRBV7-2 to TRBJ1-2, with TRBD1 as a possible D gene (6 bases). Germline CDR1 SGHTA, CDR2 FQGNSA. V lost 1 base and J lost 4, with 13 bases in between. This CDR3 is 15 amino acids long.

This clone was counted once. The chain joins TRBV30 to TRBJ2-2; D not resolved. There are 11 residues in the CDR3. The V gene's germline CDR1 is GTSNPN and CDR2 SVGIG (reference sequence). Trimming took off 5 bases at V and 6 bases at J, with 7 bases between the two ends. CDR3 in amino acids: CAWGRAGELFF. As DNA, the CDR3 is TGTGCCTGGGGCCGGGCCGGGGAGCTGTTTTTT.

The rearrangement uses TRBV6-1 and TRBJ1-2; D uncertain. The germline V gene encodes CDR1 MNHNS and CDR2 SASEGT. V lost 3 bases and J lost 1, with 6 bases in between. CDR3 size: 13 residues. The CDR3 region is CASSEGINYGYTF. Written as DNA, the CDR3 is TGTGCCAGCAGTGAGGGCATTAACTATGGCTACACCTTC.

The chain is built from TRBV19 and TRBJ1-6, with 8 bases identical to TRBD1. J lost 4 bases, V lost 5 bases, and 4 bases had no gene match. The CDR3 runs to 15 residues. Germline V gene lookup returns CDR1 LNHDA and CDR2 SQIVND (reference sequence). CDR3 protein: CASSQRQGYNSPLHF. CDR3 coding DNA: TGTGCCAGTAGTCAGCGACAGGGGTATAATTCACCCCTCCACTTT.

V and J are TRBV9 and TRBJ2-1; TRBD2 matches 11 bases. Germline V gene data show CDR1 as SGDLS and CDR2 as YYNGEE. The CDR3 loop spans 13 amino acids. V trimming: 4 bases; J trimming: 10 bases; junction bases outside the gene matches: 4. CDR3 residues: CASSTSSGREQFF. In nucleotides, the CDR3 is TGTGCCAGCAGCACCTCTAGCGGGAGGGAGCAGTTCTTC.

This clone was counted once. The CDR3 spells CASSGTGASQDYGYTF. The CDR3 DNA follows: TGTGCCAGCAGCGGGACAGGGGCTTCTCAGGACTATGGCTACACCTTC. The gene calls are TRBV9 and TRBJ1-2, with 9 positions matching TRBD1. With 3 bases clipped from V and 3 bases from J, the junction kept 9 bases outside the gene matches. CDR1 is SGDLS, CDR2 YYNGEE, per germline. This CDR3 contains 16 residues.